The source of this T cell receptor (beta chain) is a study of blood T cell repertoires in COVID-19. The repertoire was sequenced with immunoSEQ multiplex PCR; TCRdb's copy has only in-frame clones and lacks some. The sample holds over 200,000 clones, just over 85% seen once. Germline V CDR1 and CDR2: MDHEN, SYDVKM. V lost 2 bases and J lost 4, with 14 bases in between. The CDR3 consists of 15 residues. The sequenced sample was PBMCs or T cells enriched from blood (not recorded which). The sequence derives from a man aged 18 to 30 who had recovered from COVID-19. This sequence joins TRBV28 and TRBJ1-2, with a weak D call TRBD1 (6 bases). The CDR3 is CASSLGGAGIYGYTF. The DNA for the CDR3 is TGTGCCAGCAGTTTAGGGGGCGCGGGTATCTATGGCTACACCTTC.